Presented here are 32 T cell receptor beta chains from one specimen sequenced in a study of a mutant IDH1 vaccine in newly diagnosed glioma. TCRdb's table, derived via immunoSEQ multiplex PCR, lists solely in-frame clones and lacks some. Among approximately 45,000 clones listed, 85% to 95% were seen once. These TCRs' antigens remain unknown. Indicated time point: week 35, safety follow-up. All doses held 300 ug of mutant IDH1 20-mer peptide, with topical imiquimod. The specimen comprised PBMCs, sampled from a glioma patient whose treatment included an IDH1 peptide vaccine. Source of these receptors: a man aged 45-65 years with glioma.

This chain uses TRBV5-4 with TRBJ1-2; D perhaps matches TRBD1 (6 bases). Trimming took off 3 bases at V and 2 bases at J, with 11 bases between the two ends. This CDR3 region has 14 residues. Looked up from germline, CDR1 is SGHNT and CDR2 is YYREEE (reference sequence). CDR3 sequence: CASSSRTDNYGYTF. CDR3 sequence (DNA): TGTGCCAGCAGCTCAAGGACAGACAACTATGGCTACACCTTC. The full variable domain, its missing parts supplied by reference TRBV5-4 and TRBJ1-2, is ETGVTQSPTHLIKTRGQQVTLRCSSQSGHNTVSWYQQALGQGPQFIFQYYREEENGRGNFPPRFSGLQFPNYSSELNVNALELDDSALYLCASSSRTDNYGYTFGSGTRLTVV.

The chain has TRBV5-4 and TRBJ1-4, with 8 bases identical to TRBD1. The J segment lost 7 bases and the V segment lost 4 bases, leaving 12 bases of the junction unmatched. The CDR3 contains 16 residues. The germline V gene has CDR1 SGHNT and CDR2 YYREEE (reference sequence). CDR3 coding DNA: TGTGCCAGCAGCATTGACAGGGGTTTGGGAGGTGAAAAACTGTTTTTT. It encodes CASSIDRGLGGEKLFF. Based on the CDR3 plus reference TRBV5-4 and TRBJ1-4, the full variable domain is ETGVTQSPTHLIKTRGQQVTLRCSSQSGHNTVSWYQQALGQGPQFIFQYYREEENGRGNFPPRFSGLQFPNYSSELNVNALELDDSALYLCASSIDRGLGGEKLFFGSGTQLSVL.

The chain links TRBV28 to TRBJ1-2, with 9 positions matching TRBD1. Looked up from germline, CDR1 is MDHEN and CDR2 is SYDVKM. V shed 6 bases and J 4 bases; nucleotides not matched to a gene: 9. This CDR3 has 15 residues. The CDR3 reads CASSSGTGTFYGYTF. The CDR3 coding sequence is TGTGCCAGCAGCTCCGGGACAGGGACCTTCTATGGCTACACCTTC.

The chain carries TRBV7-9 and TRBJ2-1; D call uncertain. Between the trimmed V and J ends, which lost 1 base and 8 bases, there was a span of 15 bases. The germline gives CDR1 SEHNR, CDR2 FQNEAQ (reference sequence). This CDR3 region has 15 residues. Here the CDR3 DNA reads TGTGCCAGCAGCTTAGGGGGAAACATGGTCGATGAGCAGTTCTTC. This encodes CASSLGGNMVDEQFF.

The V gene is TRBV5-1, the J gene TRBJ2-4, with TRBD1 identical over 11 bases. Germline CDR1 and CDR2: SGHRS and YFSETQ. The trim removed 5 bases at V and 0 bases at J, leaving 4 bases unmatched. The length of the CDR3 is 16 residues. In nucleotides, the CDR3 is TGCGCCAGCAGTTCGGACAGGGGGCGAGCCAAAAACATTCAGTACTTC. Translated, it gives CASSSDRGRAKNIQYF.

The chain recombines TRBV4-3 with TRBJ1-1, with a possible D match to TRBD1 (5 bases). CDR3 length: 12 amino acids. Germline V gives CDR1 LGHNA, CDR2 YSLEER. Trimming left V 5 bases short and J 11 bases short, with 15 bases between. CDR3 in amino acids: CASSTRLGEAFF. Written as DNA, the CDR3 is TGCGCCAGCAGCACCCGATTGGGGGAGGCTTTCTTT.

The genes are TRBV6-6 and TRBJ2-7; 7 bases are shared with TRBD1. J was trimmed by 1 base and V by 2 bases; bases with no gene match: 8. This CDR3 spans 16 amino acids. The V gene's germline CDR1 is MNHNY and CDR2 SVGAGI (reference sequence). The CDR3 spells CASSYPPGQRSYEQYF. Written as DNA, the CDR3 is TGTGCCAGCAGTTACCCTCCGGGACAGCGTTCCTACGAGCAGTACTTC.

As regards this clone: This sample includes further DNA sequences coding for the same CDR3. The chain has TRBV20-1 and TRBJ1-2; no clear D gene. The V end lost 4 bases, the J end lost 4 bases, and 7 bases lay between the germline ends. Per the germline V gene, CDR1 is DFQATT and CDR2 is SNEGSKA (reference sequence). This CDR3 region has 11 residues. The CDR3, as DNA: TGCAGTGCTAAGACACCCTATGGCTACACCTTC. This translates into CSAKTPYGYTF.

This CDR3 is CASSLTEQGHGYTF. The CDR3 bases are TGTGCCAGCAGTTTGACGGAGCAGGGCCATGGCTACACCTTC. The chain couples TRBV27 to TRBJ1-2, with a weak D call TRBD1 (5 bases). The CDR3 totals 14 residues. Germline CDR1 is MNHEY and CDR2 is SMNVEV (reference sequence). V was trimmed by 3 bases and J by 6 bases, leaving 14 bases between them.

The chain is built from TRBV4-2 and TRBJ2-3; TRBD1 aligns across 11 bases. The CDR3 contains 17 residues. Trimming at V came to 3 bases and at J to 2 bases, leaving 7 bases not matched to a gene. Germline V lookup: CDR1 LGHNA, CDR2 YNFKEQ. The CDR3 nucleotides are TGTGCCAGCAGCCAGGAAGGACAGGGGGCCTACACAGATACGCAGTATTTT. Amino acid sequence: CASSQEGQGAYTDTQYF.

Here the CDR3 DNA reads TGTGCCAGCACTGGGCCTCGGTCCTACGAGCAGTACTTC. Translated: CASTGPRSYEQYF. The gene calls are TRBV21-1 and TRBJ2-7; the table's D call of TRBD1 was not tested on the DNA. TRBV21-1 is given as a pseudogene. This CDR3 comprises 13 residues.

This clone was seen a single time. V is TRBV30 and J is TRBJ1-4; no firm D call. The germline gives CDR1 GTSNPN, CDR2 SVGIG (reference sequence). V was pared by 0 bases and J by 3 bases, with 14 bases between. CDR3 length equals 16 residues. DNA of the CDR3: TGTGCCTGGAGTGTAGATCTGGCAGGCTCTAATGAAAAACTGTTTTTT. This codes for CAWSVDLAGSNEKLFF.

This chain joins TRBV11-3 and TRBJ1-1; D uncertain. The V and J ends lost 1 base and 3 bases respectively, with 6 bases between them. Looked up from germline, CDR1 is SGHNT and CDR2 is YENEEA. The CDR3 has 13 amino acids. The CDR3 sequence is CASSLGEHTEAFF. The CDR3 DNA reads TGTGCCAGCAGCTTAGGGGAGCACACTGAAGCTTTCTTT. The variable domain in full, completed from reference TRBV11-3 and TRBJ1-1, reads EAGVVQSPRYKIIEKKQPVAFWCNPISGHNTLYWYLQNLGQGPELLIRYENEEAVDDSQLPKDRFSAERLKGVDSTLKIQPAELGDSAVYLCASSLGEHTEAFFGQGTRLTVV.

The rearrangement uses TRBV4-3 and TRBJ1-2; the match to TRBD1 covers 10 bases. Per the germline V gene, CDR1 is LGHNA and CDR2 is YSLEER. This CDR3 comprises 17 residues. The trim removed 0 bases at V and 4 bases at J, leaving 8 bases unmatched. CDR3 DNA: TGCGCCAGCAGCCAAGATCGAGGGACAGGGGCGCTCTATGGCTACACCTTC. Protein product: CASSQDRGTGALYGYTF.

V is TRBV19 and J is TRBJ2-4; a weak D match, TRBD2 (6 bases). V was pared by 11 bases and J by 7 bases, with 12 bases between. Germline CDR1 LNHDA, CDR2 SQIVND (reference sequence). The CDR3 has 11 residues. The CDR3 sequence: CAGGSGNIQYF. The CDR3 DNA sequence: TGTGCCGGAGGGTCCGGGAACATTCAGTACTTC.

This chain links TRBV18 with TRBJ1-1; D gene unclear. CDR1 and CDR2 from the germline V gene are KGHSH and LQKENI. The CDR3 sequence is 16 residues long. Deletions cut 2 bases from V and 3 bases from J, with 16 bases between. The CDR3 DNA reads TGTGCCAGCTCACCAGCGGGCAGGTCGGGTGACACTGAAGCTTTCTTT. Its translation: CASSPAGRSGDTEAFF.

The genes are TRBV7-9 and TRBJ2-2, with D maybe TRBD2 (5 bases). The CDR3 is 17 residues long. Trimming took 2 bases from V and 5 from J, leaving 18 bases between them. Per germline, CDR1 SEHNR and CDR2 FQNEAQ (reference sequence). CDR3: CASSLIISGVVTGELFF. The CDR3 DNA reads TGTGCCAGCAGCTTAATCATCTCCGGGGTTGTTACCGGGGAGCTGTTTTTT.

This chain joins TRBV11-1 and TRBJ2-2, with D possibly matching TRBD2 (6 bases). The V gene's germline CDR1 is SGHAT and CDR2 FQDESV (reference sequence). The CDR3 is 16 residues long. Trimming removed 1 base at V and 8 bases at J, with 17 bases between. For the CDR3, the DNA is TGTGCCAGCAGCTTAGTCGGCGGGATACGACCGGGGGAGCTGTTTTTT. Protein product: CASSLVGGIRPGELFF.

This chain joins TRBV4-1 and TRBJ2-2; TRBD1 might be the D (5 bases). Germline assignment: CDR1 MGHRA and CDR2 YSYEKL. The length of the CDR3 is 17 residues. The germline V and J ends were trimmed by 1 base and 4 bases, with 16 bases remaining between them. The CDR3 DNA follows: TGCGCCAGCAGCCAAGCCGCAGGGTACCCGACCACCGGGGAGCTGTTTTTT. It encodes CASSQAAGYPTTGELFF.

The rearrangement joins TRBV6-6 to TRBJ2-5, with 11 bases identical to TRBD2. Germline CDR1 and CDR2: MNHNY and SVGAGI (reference sequence). The ends lost 6 bases at V and 11 bases at J; junction bases unmatched: 5. The CDR3 is 12 residues long. The CDR3 nucleotides are TGTGCCAGCAGCTTGACTAGCGGGGAGCAGTACTTC. Translation: CASSLTSGEQYF.

The J gene is TRBJ2-3, the V gene TRBV7-3; 10 positions match TRBD1. The germline V gene encodes CDR1 SGHTA and CDR2 FQGTGA. The CDR3 has 18 amino acids. The V gene end was trimmed by 0 bases and the J gene end by 0 bases; junction bases not matched to a gene: 6. The CDR3 protein is CASSLTGTGAFSTDTQYF. In nucleotides, the CDR3 is TGTGCCAGCAGCTTAACCGGGACAGGGGCCTTCAGCACAGATACGCAGTATTTT.

The chain couples TRBV19 to TRBJ1-5, with unresolved D. Germline values: CDR1 LNHDA, CDR2 SQIVND (reference sequence). The CDR3 is 14 amino acids. V lost 5 bases to trimming and J lost 0 bases, with 8 bases between them. This CDR3 reads CASSPGNSNQPQHF. In nucleotides, the CDR3 is TGTGCCAGTAGTCCCGGTAATAGCAATCAGCCCCAGCATTTT.

The chain uses TRBV28 and TRBJ1-1, with unresolved D. Looked up from germline, CDR1 is MDHEN and CDR2 is SYDVKM. V lost 6 bases and J 6 bases, leaving 14 bases between the germline ends. The CDR3 sequence is 13 residues long. CDR3 in amino acids: CASSTPGRAEAFF. In nucleotides, the CDR3 is TGTGCCAGCAGCACGCCGGGTAGAGCTGAAGCTTTCTTT.

V usage is TRBV5-1 and J usage is TRBJ2-2, with 8 bases that match TRBD1. The CDR3 contains 16 residues. In germline, CDR1 is SGHRS, CDR2 YFSETQ. Trimming took 4 bases from V and 4 from J; bases not matched to a gene: 9. CDR3 nucleotide sequence: TGCGCCAGCAGCCAGGACAGGGCCTCTACCACCGGGGAGCTGTTTTTT. It specifies CASSQDRASTTGELFF.

The V and J genes are TRBV27 and TRBJ2-7; D is perhaps TRBD2 (6 bases). The germline V and J ends were trimmed by 4 bases and 3 bases, with 13 bases remaining between them. The CDR3 consists of 14 residues. Germline CDR1 reads MNHEY; CDR2 reads SMNVEV (reference sequence). The CDR3 DNA sequence: TGTGCCAGCAGTTGGAGGGGCTTTAACTACGAGCAGTACTTC. Amino acids: CASSWRGFNYEQYF.

The J gene is TRBJ2-5, the V gene TRBV18; D is perhaps TRBD1 (6 bases). This CDR3 has 17 residues. Germline V lookup: CDR1 KGHSH, CDR2 LQKENI. Trimming removed 3 bases at V and 5 bases at J, with 22 bases between. This CDR3 is CASSPDLSGGQGETQYF. The CDR3 DNA sequence: TGTGCCAGCTCACCGGACCTGTCTGGGGGCCAGGGGGAGACCCAGTACTTC.

This clone has just a few counts. The chain couples TRBV30 to TRBJ2-2, with D maybe TRBD1 (7 bases). V was cut by 2 bases and J by 5 bases, with 15 bases left in between. Germline V lookup: CDR1 GTSNPN, CDR2 SVGIG (reference sequence). The CDR3 runs to 15 residues. The chain's CDR3 is CAWSSAGGLTGELFF. The CDR3 DNA follows: TGTGCCTGGAGTTCGGCAGGGGGGTTGACCGGGGAGCTGTTTTTT.

This chain connects TRBV2 to TRBJ2-3, with 7 nucleotides matching TRBD2. CDR3 length: 13 amino acids. CDR1 and CDR2 (germline): SNHLY, FYNNEI. V shed 8 bases, J shed 0 bases, and the junction held 2 bases outside the gene matches. CDR3 in amino acids: CASLSGSTDTQYF. The CDR3 nucleotides are TGTGCCAGCCTTAGCGGGAGCACAGATACGCAGTATTTT. Complete variable domain (other parts from reference TRBV2 and TRBJ2-3): EPEVTQTPSHQVTQMGQEVILRCVPISNHLYFYWYRQILGQKVEFLVSFYNNEISEKSEIFDDQFSVERPDGSNFTLKIRSTKLEDSAMYFCASLSGSTDTQYFGPGTRLTVL.

The chain links TRBV7-9 to TRBJ2-5; D may be TRBD1 or TRBD2 (5 bases each). This CDR3 has 15 residues. The germline CDR1 and CDR2 sequences are SEHNR and FQNEAQ (reference sequence). With 4 bases removed from V and 3 bases from J, the gap between germline ends came to 15 bases. CDR3 nucleotides: TGTGCCAGCAGCTATCATCGGGACGCGGAAGAGACCCAGTACTTC. This codes for CASSYHRDAEETQYF.

V usage is TRBV6-1 and J usage is TRBJ1-1; perhaps TRBD1 as D (6 bases). V lost 5 bases and J 0 bases, leaving 13 bases between the germline ends. The CDR3 loop spans 15 amino acids. Germline V CDR1 and CDR2: MNHNS, SASEGT. The CDR3 region has the DNA TGTGCCAGCAGTATGACAGGCCACATGAACACTGAAGCTTTCTTT. Amino acid sequence: CASSMTGHMNTEAFF.

V and J are TRBV5-1 and TRBJ2-5; 11 nucleotides align to TRBD1. Germline CDR1 and CDR2: SGHRS and YFSETQ. The CDR3 has 14 amino acids. With V trimmed by 4 bases and J by 4 bases, 3 bases remained unmatched. CDR3 loop: CASSAGTGGETQYF. CDR3 nucleotides: TGCGCCAGCAGCGCCGGGACAGGGGGAGAGACCCAGTACTTC. Combining the CDR3 with reference TRBV5-1 and TRBJ2-5 gives the whole variable domain KAGVTQTPRYLIKTRGQQVTLSCSPISGHRSVSWYQQTPGQGLQFLFEYFSETQRNKGNFPGRFSGRQFSNSRSEMNVSTLELGDSALYLCASSAGTGGETQYFGPGTRLLVL.

V gene TRBV2 combines with J gene TRBJ2-7, with D perhaps matching TRBD2 (5 bases). Per germline, CDR1 SNHLY and CDR2 FYNNEI. Trimming removed 7 bases at V and 2 bases at J, with 18 bases between. The CDR3 loop spans 15 amino acids. CDR3 DNA sequence: TGTGCCAGCACTGCGTCGGGCGGGCGACCCTACGAGCAGTACTTC. This translates into CASTASGGRPYEQYF.